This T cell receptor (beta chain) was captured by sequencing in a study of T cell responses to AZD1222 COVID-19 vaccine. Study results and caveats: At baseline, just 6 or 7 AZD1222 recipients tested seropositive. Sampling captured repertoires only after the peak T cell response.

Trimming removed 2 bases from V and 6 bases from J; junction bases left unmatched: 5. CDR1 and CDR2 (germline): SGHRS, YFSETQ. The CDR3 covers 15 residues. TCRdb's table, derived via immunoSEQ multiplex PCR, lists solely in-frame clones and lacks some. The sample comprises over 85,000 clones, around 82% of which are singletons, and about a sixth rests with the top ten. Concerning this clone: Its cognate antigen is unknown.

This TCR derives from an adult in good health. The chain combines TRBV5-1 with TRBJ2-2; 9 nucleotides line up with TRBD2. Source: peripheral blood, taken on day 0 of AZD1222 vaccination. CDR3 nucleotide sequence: TGCGCCAGCAGCTTCACTAGCGGGTGGGCCGGGGAGCTGTTTTTT. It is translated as CASSFTSGWAGELFF.